This is a list of T cell receptor beta chains from one sample in a study of T cells after yellow fever vaccination. MiXCR was run by TCRdb on the 5' RACE reads, yielding one entry per CDR3 protein. This sample has about 370,000 distinct CDR3 sequences, with around 10% found just once. The source material was PBMCs, sampled on the day of the first yellow fever vaccination. These receptor sequences come from a man between 18 and 29 years old who received the YFV17D yellow fever vaccine. Both conserved end residues are part of each CDR3. D genes are given only for firm matches. Clone size, where shown, is once, few, many, or a class for clones that have expanded.

CDR3aa	CDR3nt	d_gene	j_gene	v_gene	len	abundance
CASSLLALTNNEQFF	TGTGCCAGCAGCTTGCTAGCTTTGACAAACAATGAGCAGTTCTTC	.	TRBJ2-1	TRBV7-9	15	few
CATSDRDRGGATYGYTF	TGTGCCACCAGTGATAGGGACAGGGGAGGCGCTACCTATGGCTACACCTTC	TRBD1	TRBJ1-2	TRBV24-1	17	few
CASIASRGFNTEAFF	TGTGCCAGCATCGCGAGTAGGGGGTTTAACACTGAAGCTTTCTTT	.	TRBJ1-1	TRBV12-3/TRBV12-4	15	.
CASSNSPGTGELFF	TGTGCTAGCAGCAACTCTCCGGGCACCGGGGAGCTGTTTTTT	.	TRBJ2-2	TRBV7-7	14	.
CASSEMWDQFPNTEAFF	TGTGCCAGCAGTGAAATGTGGGACCAATTCCCGAACACTGAAGCTTTCTTT	.	TRBJ1-1	TRBV6-1	17	.
CASSLLAGGEQFF	TGTGCCAGCAGTTTACTAGCGGGGGGTGAGCAGTTCTTC	TRBD2	TRBJ2-1	TRBV12-3/TRBV12-4	13	few
CASSHRTENYEQYF	TGTGCCAGCAGCCATAGGACAGAAAATTACGAGCAGTACTTC	.	TRBJ2-7	TRBV3-1	14	few
CASSQAAGTAPLHF	TGTGCCAGCAGCCAAGCGGCCGGGACGGCACCCCTCCACTTT	.	TRBJ1-6	TRBV3-1	14	few
CASSVGSGGMTDTQYF	TGTGCCAGCAGCGTAGGAAGCGGGGGTATGACAGATACGCAGTATTTT	TRBD2	TRBJ2-3	TRBV9	16	few
CSASRAQGATEAFF	TGCAGTGCTAGTCGGGCCCAGGGGGCCACTGAAGCTTTCTTT	TRBD1	TRBJ1-1	TRBV20-1	14	few
CASSQVTVTNYEQYF	TGCGCCAGCAGCCAAGTAACCGTGACTAACTACGAGCAGTACTTC	.	TRBJ2-7	TRBV4-1	15	few
CAWSVIGLAGRNEQFF	TGTGCCTGGAGTGTCATAGGACTAGCGGGAAGGAATGAGCAGTTCTTC	TRBD2	TRBJ2-1	TRBV30	16	.
CAISEYRGSAGNTIYF	TGTGCCATCAGTGAATACAGGGGTTCGGCTGGAAACACCATATATTTT	TRBD1	TRBJ1-3	TRBV10-3	16	.
CASSMGNTGELFF	TGTGCCAGTAGTATGGGGAACACCGGGGAGCTGTTTTTT	.	TRBJ2-2	TRBV19	13	few
CASRITGFFPHGSYNEQFF	TGTGCCAGCAGAATTACGGGGTTTTTCCCCCACGGCTCCTACAATGAGCAGTTCTTC	.	TRBJ2-1	TRBV3-1	19	few
CASSQDWGRGGWQEIQYF	TGCGCCAGCAGCCAAGATTGGGGGCGGGGGGGTTGGCAAGAGATCCAGTACTTC	TRBD2	TRBJ2-5	TRBV4-3	18	.
CASSYGATENTEAFF	TGTGCCAGCAGTTACGGAGCGACAGAAAACACTGAAGCTTTCTTT	.	TRBJ1-1	TRBV6-5	15	.
CASRRGGDHEQYF	TGCGCCAGCCGCCGGGGGGGCGACCACGAGCAGTACTTC	TRBD2	TRBJ2-7	TRBV5-1	13	.
CASRRRALDTGELFF	TGTGCCAGCAGGCGCAGGGCCCTGGATACCGGGGAGCTGTTTTTT	.	TRBJ2-2	TRBV28	15	few
CASIQGALYQETQYF	TGTGCCAGCATTCAGGGGGCCCTGTACCAAGAGACCCAGTACTTC	TRBD1	TRBJ2-5	TRBV6-2/TRBV6-3	15	.
CASSVWGARDEQFF	TGTGCCAGCAGCGTCTGGGGGGCACGGGATGAGCAGTTCTTC	.	TRBJ2-1	TRBV9	14	few
CSVAGHSNTGELFF	TGCAGCGTTGCGGGTCATTCGAACACCGGGGAGCTGTTTTTT	.	TRBJ2-2	TRBV29-1	14	.
CASSWSRATDTQYF	TGTGCCAGCAGTTGGTCAAGGGCTACAGATACGCAGTATTTT	.	TRBJ2-3	TRBV12-3/TRBV12-4	14	few
CSAGTGGISPLHF	TGCAGCGCCGGGACAGGAGGAATCTCACCCCTCCACTTT	TRBD1	TRBJ1-6	TRBV20-1	13	.
CSVEDAGQAYGYTF	TGCAGCGTTGAAGATGCGGGACAGGCCTATGGCTACACCTTC	TRBD1	TRBJ1-2	TRBV29-1	14	many
CATSENRLLDEQFF	TGTGCCACCAGTGAAAACAGGCTTCTGGATGAGCAGTTCTTC	.	TRBJ2-1	TRBV24-1	14	.
CASSLRIREELFF	TGTGCCAGCAGTTTGAGGATTAGAGAGGAGCTGTTTTTT	.	TRBJ2-2	TRBV12-3/TRBV12-4	13	few
CSVRDILSYEQYF	TGCAGCGTTCGGGACATACTTTCCTACGAGCAGTACTTC	.	TRBJ2-7	TRBV29-1	13	few
CASSTYLSTNEKLFF	TGTGCCAGCAGTACTTATCTGTCAACTAATGAAAAACTGTTTTTT	.	TRBJ1-4	TRBV27	15	.
CASSSLAGGPVKTQYF	TGCGCCAGCAGCTCCTTAGCGGGGGGGCCTGTAAAGACCCAGTACTTC	TRBD2	TRBJ2-5	TRBV5-1	16	many
CASSSLSFGGELFF	TGTGCCAGCAGTTCCCTTTCTTTTGGAGGGGAGCTGTTTTTT	.	TRBJ2-2	TRBV12-3/TRBV12-4	14	.
CASSYPGSVWEQFF	TGTGCCAGCAGTTACCCGGGATCAGTTTGGGAGCAGTTCTTC	.	TRBJ2-1	TRBV6-5	14	few
CASSPLRDGDYGYTF	TGTGCCAGCAGCCCGTTAAGGGACGGAGATTATGGCTACACCTTC	.	TRBJ1-2	TRBV14	15	.
CASSSDFFNEQFF	TGTGCCAGCAGCTCGGACTTCTTCAATGAGCAGTTCTTC	.	TRBJ2-1	TRBV7-2	13	few
CASSVQGASESETQYF	TGTGCCAGCAGCGTCCAGGGGGCTAGCGAGTCGGAGACCCAGTACTTC	TRBD1	TRBJ2-5	TRBV9	16	few
CASSLEGTGLAGANVLTF	TGCGCCAGCAGCTTGGAAGGGACAGGGCTCGCTGGGGCCAACGTCCTGACTTTC	TRBD1	TRBJ2-6	TRBV5-1	18	few
CASSLEFRGRETQYF	TGCGCCAGCAGCTTGGAATTTAGGGGACGGGAGACCCAGTACTTC	.	TRBJ2-5	TRBV5-1	15	.
CASREGQRLWGYTF	TGTGCCAGCAGAGAGGGACAGCGACTTTGGGGCTACACCTTC	TRBD1	TRBJ1-2	TRBV2	14	few
CATSESRPNSPLHF	TGTGCCACCAGTGAGAGCAGGCCGAATTCACCCCTCCACTTT	.	TRBJ1-6	TRBV24-1	14	few
CASSHLSGPPGGNTIYF	TGCGCCAGCAGCCATCTCTCAGGCCCCCCTGGTGGAAACACCATATATTTT	.	TRBJ1-3	TRBV4-1	17	few
CASSITPGLANEKLFF	TGCGCCAGCAGCATTACACCGGGACTGGCGAATGAAAAACTGTTTTTT	.	TRBJ1-4	TRBV5-1	16	.
CASSLTGGASFGTEAFF	TGTGCCAGCAGCTTAACAGGGGGCGCCTCTTTCGGCACTGAAGCTTTCTTT	TRBD1	TRBJ1-1	TRBV7-9	17	.
CASSYSGVGDTYEAFF	TGTGCCAGCAGTTACTCAGGAGTAGGGGACACTTATGAAGCTTTCTTT	.	TRBJ1-1	TRBV6-5	16	few
CSADNPGLAPDTQYF	TGCAGTGCTGATAACCCTGGACTAGCTCCCGATACGCAGTATTTT	TRBD2	TRBJ2-3	TRBV20-1	15	few